The 6 T cell receptor beta chains listed next were all sequenced from one sample in a study of blood T cells in healthy people across ages (dated by TCRdb to the mid-2010s). Library preparation used 5' RACE. The sample was run on an Illumina HiSeq 2500. A second PCR of about 6 to 12 cycles was performed with a sample-barcoded 5' primer and a J-beta primer mix. Starting from the raw public reads, TCRdb applied fastp trimming at Q25, assembled clones with MiXCR and retained in-frame beta chains. CDR3 protein sequences are deduplicated, and each keeps its most common genes and DNA. The sample data list approximately 1.5 million distinct CDR3 sequences, and about 35% of these were observed just once. About 10% of the sample comes from the top ten. The sequenced sample was blood. Receptor source: a woman aged 25 to 39 in good health.

This clonotype has just a few counts. The V gene is TRBV20-1, the J gene TRBJ2-7, with D unclear. Germline-derived CDR1 and CDR2 are DFQATT and SNEGSKA (reference sequence). V was clipped by 0 bases and J by 4 bases, with 7 bases between them. The CDR3 spans 12 residues. The CDR3 DNA sequence: TGCAGTGCTAGAGATGGCAGATACGAGCAGTACTTC. It codes for CSARDGRYEQYF.

The chain is built from TRBV20-1 and TRBJ2-1; D is perhaps TRBD1 (5 bases). This CDR3 is 13 amino acids long. The germline CDR1 and CDR2 sequences are DFQATT and SNEGSKA (reference sequence). V lost 6 bases and J 8 bases, leaving 17 bases between the germline ends. The CDR3 sequence: CSAPYQGLYEQFF. The CDR3 DNA reads as TGCAGTGCCCCCTATCAGGGCCTCTATGAGCAGTTCTTC.

The CDR3, as DNA: TGCGCCAGCAGCGATCAGGGGATCCAAGAGACCCAGTACTTC. It yields the protein CASSDQGIQETQYF. The rearrangement uses TRBV5-1 and TRBJ2-5, with D possibly matching TRBD1 (6 bases). The germline V and J ends were trimmed by 4 bases and 1 base, with 11 bases remaining between them. This CDR3 has 14 amino acids. Germline V gene data show CDR1 as SGHRS and CDR2 as YFSETQ.

The chain combines TRBV20-1 with TRBJ2-5; TRBD2 aligns across 13 bases. The CDR3 covers 16 residues. The J segment lost 1 base and the V segment lost 3 bases, leaving 5 bases of the junction unmatched. CDR1 DFQATT and CDR2 SNEGSKA come from the germline V gene (reference sequence). CDR3 sequence reads: CSARGLAGFLQETQYF. The CDR3 DNA is TGCAGTGCTAGGGGACTAGCGGGGTTTCTCCAAGAGACCCAGTACTTC.

The chain is built from TRBV10-1 and TRBJ2-7; D unresolved. Trimming took off 0 bases at V and 0 bases at J, with 6 bases between the two ends. The CDR3 has 14 amino acids. Germline V lookup: CDR1 WNHNN, CDR2 SYGVQD (reference sequence). As DNA, the CDR3 is TGCGCCAGCAGTGAGTCGACGGCCTCCTACGAGCAGTACTTC. Encoded protein: CASSESTASYEQYF.

As regards this clonotype: The junction does not match germline at one end; this may be a read error. The chain combines TRBV20-1 with TRBJ1-1; D might be TRBD1 (5 bases). Germline V lookup: CDR1 DFQATT, CDR2 SNEGSKA (reference sequence). There are 15 residues in the CDR3. The CDR3 nucleotides read TGCAGTGCTAGAGTGGGGGGAATTTTGAGCACTGGAGCTTTCTTT. Translation gives CSARVGGILSTGAFF.